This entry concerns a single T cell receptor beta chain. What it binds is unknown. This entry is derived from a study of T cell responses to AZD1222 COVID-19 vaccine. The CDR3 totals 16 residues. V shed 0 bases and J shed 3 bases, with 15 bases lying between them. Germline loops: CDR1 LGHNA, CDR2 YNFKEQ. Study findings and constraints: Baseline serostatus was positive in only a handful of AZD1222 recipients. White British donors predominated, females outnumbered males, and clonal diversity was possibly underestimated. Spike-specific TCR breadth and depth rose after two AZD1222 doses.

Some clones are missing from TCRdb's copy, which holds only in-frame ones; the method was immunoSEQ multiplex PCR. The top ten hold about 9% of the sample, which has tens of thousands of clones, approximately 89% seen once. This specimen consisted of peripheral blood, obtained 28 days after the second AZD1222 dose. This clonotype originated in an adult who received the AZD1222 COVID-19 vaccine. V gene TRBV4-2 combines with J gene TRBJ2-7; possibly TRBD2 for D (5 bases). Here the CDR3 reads CASSQESGSPNYEQYF. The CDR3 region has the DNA TGTGCCAGCAGCCAAGAGTCGGGGTCTCCAAACTACGAGCAGTACTTC.